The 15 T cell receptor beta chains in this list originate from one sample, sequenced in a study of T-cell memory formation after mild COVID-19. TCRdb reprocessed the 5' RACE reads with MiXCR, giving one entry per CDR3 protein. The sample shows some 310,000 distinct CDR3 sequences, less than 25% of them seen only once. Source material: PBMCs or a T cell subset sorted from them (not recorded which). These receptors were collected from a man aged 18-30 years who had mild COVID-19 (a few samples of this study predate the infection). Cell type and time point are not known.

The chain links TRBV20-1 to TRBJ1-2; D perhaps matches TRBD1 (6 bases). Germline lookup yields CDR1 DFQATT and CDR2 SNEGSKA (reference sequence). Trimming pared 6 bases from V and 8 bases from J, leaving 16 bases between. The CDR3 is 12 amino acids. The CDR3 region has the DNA TGCAGTGCAAAGGCGGGGGCCGGGGGCTACACCTTC. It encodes CSAKAGAGGYTF.

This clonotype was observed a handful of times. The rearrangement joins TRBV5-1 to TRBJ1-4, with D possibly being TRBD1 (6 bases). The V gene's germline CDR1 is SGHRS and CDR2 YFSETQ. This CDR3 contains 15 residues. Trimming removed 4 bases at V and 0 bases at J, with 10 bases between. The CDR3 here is CASSGGTTTNEKLFF. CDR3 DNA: TGCGCCAGCAGCGGGGGGACAACAACTAATGAAAAACTGTTTTTT.

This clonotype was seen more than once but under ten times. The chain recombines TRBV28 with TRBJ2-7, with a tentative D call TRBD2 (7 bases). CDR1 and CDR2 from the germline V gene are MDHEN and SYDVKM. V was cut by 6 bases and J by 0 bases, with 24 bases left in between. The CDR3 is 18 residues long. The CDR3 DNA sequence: TGTGCCAGCAGCAGACGGGGGGCCCATACCCATAGCTCCTACGAGCAGTACGTC. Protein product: CASSRRGAHTHSSYEQYV.

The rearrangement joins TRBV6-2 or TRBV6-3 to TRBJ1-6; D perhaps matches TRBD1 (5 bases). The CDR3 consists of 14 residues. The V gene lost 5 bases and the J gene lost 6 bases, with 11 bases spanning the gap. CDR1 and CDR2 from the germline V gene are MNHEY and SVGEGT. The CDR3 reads CASSRDASNSPLHF. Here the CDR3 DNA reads TGTGCCAGCAGTCGGGACGCCAGTAATTCACCCCTCCACTTT.

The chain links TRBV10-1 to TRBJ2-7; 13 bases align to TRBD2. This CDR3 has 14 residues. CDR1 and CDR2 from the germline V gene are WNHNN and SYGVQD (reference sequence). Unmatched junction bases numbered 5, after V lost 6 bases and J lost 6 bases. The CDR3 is CASSWTSGGSEQYF. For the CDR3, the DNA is TGCGCCAGCAGCTGGACTAGCGGGGGATCCGAGCAGTACTTC.

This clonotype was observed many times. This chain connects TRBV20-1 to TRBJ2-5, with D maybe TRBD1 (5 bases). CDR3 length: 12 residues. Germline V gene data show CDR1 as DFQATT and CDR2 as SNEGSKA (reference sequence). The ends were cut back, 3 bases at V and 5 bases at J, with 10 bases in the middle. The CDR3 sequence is CSASRVVETQYF. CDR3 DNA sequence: TGCAGTGCTAGCAGGGTGGTGGAGACCCAGTACTTC.

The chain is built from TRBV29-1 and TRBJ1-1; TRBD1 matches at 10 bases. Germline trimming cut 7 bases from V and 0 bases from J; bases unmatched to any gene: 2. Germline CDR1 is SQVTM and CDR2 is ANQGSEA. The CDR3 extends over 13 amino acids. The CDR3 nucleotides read TGCAGCGCGACAGGGGGCTTGAACACTGAAGCTTTCTTT. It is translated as CSATGGLNTEAFF.

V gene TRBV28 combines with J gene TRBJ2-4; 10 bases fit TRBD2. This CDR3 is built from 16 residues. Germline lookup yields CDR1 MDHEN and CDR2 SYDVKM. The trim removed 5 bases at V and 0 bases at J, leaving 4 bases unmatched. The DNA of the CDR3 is TGTGCCAGCAGTCGGACTAGCGGTGTAGCCAAAAACATTCAGTACTTC. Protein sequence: CASSRTSGVAKNIQYF.

The CDR3 loop reads CASSYSSRGLGETQYF. CDR3 in DNA: TGCGCCAGCAGTTACAGCTCGAGGGGCCTAGGGGAGACCCAGTACTTC. The rearrangement links TRBV5-1 to TRBJ2-5, with D perhaps being TRBD1 or TRBD2 (5 bases each). The CDR3 is 16 amino acids. CDR1 SGHRS and CDR2 YFSETQ come from the germline V gene. V lost 5 bases and J 5 bases, leaving 22 bases between the germline ends.

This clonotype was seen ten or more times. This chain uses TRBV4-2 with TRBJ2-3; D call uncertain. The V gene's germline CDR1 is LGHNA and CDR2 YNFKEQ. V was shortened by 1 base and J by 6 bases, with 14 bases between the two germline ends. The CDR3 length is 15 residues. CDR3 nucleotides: TGTGCCAGCAGCCAAGGGACGTCTGTCCCGGATACGCAGTATTTT. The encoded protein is CASSQGTSVPDTQYF.

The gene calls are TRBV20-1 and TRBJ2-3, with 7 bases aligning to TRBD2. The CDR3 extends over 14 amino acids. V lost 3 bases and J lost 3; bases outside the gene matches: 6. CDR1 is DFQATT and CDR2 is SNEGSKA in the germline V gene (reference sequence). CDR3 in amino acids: CSASRGDLTDTQYF. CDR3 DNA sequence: TGCAGTGCTAGTCGGGGGGACCTGACAGATACGCAGTATTTT.

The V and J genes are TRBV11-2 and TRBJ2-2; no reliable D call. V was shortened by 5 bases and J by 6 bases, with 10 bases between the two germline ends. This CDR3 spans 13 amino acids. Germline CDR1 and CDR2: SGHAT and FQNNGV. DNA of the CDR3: TGTGCCAGCAGCCTTCTGGTGGCCGGGGAGCTGTTTTTT. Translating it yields CASSLLVAGELFF. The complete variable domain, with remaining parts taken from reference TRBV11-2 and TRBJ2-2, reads EAGVAQSPRYKIIEKRQSVAFWCNPISGHATLYWYQQILGQGPKLLIQFQNNGVVDDSQLPKDRFSAERLKGVDSTLKIQPAKLEDSAVYLCASSLLVAGELFFGEGSRLTVL.

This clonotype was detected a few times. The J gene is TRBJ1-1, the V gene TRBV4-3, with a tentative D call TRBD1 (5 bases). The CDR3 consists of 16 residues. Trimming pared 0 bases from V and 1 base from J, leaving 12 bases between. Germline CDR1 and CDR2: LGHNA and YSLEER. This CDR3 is CASSQDLGTENTEAFF. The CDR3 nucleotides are TGCGCCAGCAGCCAAGATCTCGGGACCGAGAACACTGAAGCTTTCTTT.

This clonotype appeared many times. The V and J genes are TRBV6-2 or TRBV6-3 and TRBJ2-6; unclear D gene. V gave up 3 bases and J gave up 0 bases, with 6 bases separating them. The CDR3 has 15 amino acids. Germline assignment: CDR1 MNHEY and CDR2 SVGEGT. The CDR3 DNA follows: TGTGCCAGCAGTTATAGCAGCTCTGGGGCCAACGTCCTGACTTTC. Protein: CASSYSSSGANVLTF.

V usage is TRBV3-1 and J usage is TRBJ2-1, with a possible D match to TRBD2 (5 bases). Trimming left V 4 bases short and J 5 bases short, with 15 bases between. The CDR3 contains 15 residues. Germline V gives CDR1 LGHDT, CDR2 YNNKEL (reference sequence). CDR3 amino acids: CASSPRRATHNEQFF. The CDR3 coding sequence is TGTGCCAGCAGCCCCCGGCGGGCGACCCACAATGAGCAGTTCTTC.